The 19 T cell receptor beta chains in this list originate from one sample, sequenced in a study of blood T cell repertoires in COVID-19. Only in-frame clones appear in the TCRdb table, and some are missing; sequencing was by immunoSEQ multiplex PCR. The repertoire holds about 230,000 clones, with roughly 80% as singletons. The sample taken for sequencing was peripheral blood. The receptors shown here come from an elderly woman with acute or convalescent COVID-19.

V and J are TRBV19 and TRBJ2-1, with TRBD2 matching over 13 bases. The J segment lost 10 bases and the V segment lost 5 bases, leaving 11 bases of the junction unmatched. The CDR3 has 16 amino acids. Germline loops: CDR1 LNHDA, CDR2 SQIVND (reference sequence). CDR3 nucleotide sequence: TGTGCCAGTAGTCCTCTTGTCACTAGCGGGAGGGCCGAGCAGTTCTTC. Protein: CASSPLVTSGRAEQFF. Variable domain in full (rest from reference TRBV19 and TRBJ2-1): DGGITQSPKYLFRKEGQNVTLSCEQNLNHDAMYWYRQDPGQGLRLIYYSQIVNDFQKGDIAEGYSVSREKKESFPLTVTSAQKNPTAFYLCASSPLVTSGRAEQFFGPGTRLTVL.

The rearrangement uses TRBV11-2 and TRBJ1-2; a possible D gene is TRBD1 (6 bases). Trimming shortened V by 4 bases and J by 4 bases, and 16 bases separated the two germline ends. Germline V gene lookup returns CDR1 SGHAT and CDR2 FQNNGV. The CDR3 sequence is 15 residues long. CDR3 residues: CASSSLPGQSYGYTF. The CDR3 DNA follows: TGTGCCAGCAGCTCCCTACCTGGACAGAGCTATGGCTACACCTTC. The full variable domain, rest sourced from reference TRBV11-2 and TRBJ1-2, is EAGVAQSPRYKIIEKRQSVAFWCNPISGHATLYWYQQILGQGPKLLIQFQNNGVVDDSQLPKDRFSAERLKGVDSTLKIQPAKLEDSAVYLCASSSLPGQSYGYTFGSGTRLTVV.

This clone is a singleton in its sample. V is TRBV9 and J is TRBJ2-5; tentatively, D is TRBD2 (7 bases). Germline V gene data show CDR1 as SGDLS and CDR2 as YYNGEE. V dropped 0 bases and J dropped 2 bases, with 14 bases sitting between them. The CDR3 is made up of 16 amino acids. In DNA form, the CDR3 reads TGTGCCAGCAGCGTAGGTGGTAGGGGGGGACAAGAGACCCAGTACTTC. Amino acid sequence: CASSVGGRGGQETQYF.

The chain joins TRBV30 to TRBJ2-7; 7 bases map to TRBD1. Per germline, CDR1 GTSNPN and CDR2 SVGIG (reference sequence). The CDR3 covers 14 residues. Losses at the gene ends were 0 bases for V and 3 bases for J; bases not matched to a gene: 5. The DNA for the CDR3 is TGTGCCTGGAGTGTTGGGACAGTCATCTACGAGCAGTACTTC. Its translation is CAWSVGTVIYEQYF.

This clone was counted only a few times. CDR3 amino acids: CASSLRVTTEAFF. The CDR3, as DNA: TGTGCCAGCAGTTTGAGGGTGACCACTGAAGCTTTCTTT. The chain links TRBV12-3 or TRBV12-4 to TRBJ1-1; D is unresolved. This CDR3 has 13 residues. Trimming shortened V by 3 bases and J by 4 bases, and 9 bases separated the two germline ends.

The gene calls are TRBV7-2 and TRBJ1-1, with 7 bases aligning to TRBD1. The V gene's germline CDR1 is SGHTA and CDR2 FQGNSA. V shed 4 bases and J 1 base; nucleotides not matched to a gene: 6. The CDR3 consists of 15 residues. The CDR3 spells CASSSRTGSNTEAFF. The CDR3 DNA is TGTGCCAGCAGCTCCCGGACAGGTTCGAACACTGAAGCTTTCTTT.

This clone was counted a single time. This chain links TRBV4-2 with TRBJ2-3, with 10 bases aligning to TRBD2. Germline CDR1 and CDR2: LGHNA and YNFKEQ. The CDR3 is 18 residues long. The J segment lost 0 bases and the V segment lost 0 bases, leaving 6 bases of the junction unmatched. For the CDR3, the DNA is TGTGCCAGCAGCCAAGAGGCCCTAGCGGGAGCTAGCACAGATACGCAGTATTTT. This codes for CASSQEALAGASTDTQYF.

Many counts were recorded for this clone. The CDR3 DNA reads TGTGCCAGCAGCTTGGACGGACAGGGGTATAATTCACCCCTCCACTTT. Residues: CASSLDGQGYNSPLHF. The V gene is TRBV5-4, the J gene TRBJ1-6; TRBD1 aligns across 9 bases. V was pared by 0 bases and J by 4 bases, with 2 bases of the junction left unmatched. The CDR3 sequence is 16 residues long. Germline assignment: CDR1 SGHNT and CDR2 YYREEE (reference sequence).

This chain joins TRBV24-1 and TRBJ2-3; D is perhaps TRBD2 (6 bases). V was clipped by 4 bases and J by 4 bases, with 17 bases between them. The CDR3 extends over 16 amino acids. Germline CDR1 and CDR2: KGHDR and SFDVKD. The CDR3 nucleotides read TGTGCCACCAGTGACGGGTTCGGGAGAGTAGCAGATACGCAGTATTTT. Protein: CATSDGFGRVADTQYF.

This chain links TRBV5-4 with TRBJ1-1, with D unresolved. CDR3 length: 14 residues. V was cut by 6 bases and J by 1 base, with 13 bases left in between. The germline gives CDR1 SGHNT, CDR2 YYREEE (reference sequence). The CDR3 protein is CASTWVPGNTEAFF. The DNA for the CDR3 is TGTGCCAGCACGTGGGTCCCAGGGAACACTGAAGCTTTCTTT.

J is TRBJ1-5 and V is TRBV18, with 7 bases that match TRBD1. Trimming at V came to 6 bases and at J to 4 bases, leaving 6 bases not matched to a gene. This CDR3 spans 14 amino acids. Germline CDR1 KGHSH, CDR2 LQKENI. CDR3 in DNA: TGTGCCAGCTCCCTCGCAGGGGGAAATCAGCCCCAGCATTTT. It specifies CASSLAGGNQPQHF.

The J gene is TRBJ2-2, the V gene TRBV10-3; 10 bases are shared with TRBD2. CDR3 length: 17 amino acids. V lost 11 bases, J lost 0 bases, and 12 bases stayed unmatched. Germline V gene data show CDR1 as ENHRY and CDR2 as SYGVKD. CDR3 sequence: CAASRGLADTNTGELFF. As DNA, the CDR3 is TGTGCCGCATCTCGAGGACTAGCGGACACGAACACCGGGGAGCTGTTTTTT.

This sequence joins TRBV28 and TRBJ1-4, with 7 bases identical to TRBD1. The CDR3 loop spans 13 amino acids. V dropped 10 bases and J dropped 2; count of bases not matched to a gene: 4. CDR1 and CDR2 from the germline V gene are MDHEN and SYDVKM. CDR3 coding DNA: TGTGCCACTTCGACAGGGACTAATGAAAAACTGTTTTTT. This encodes CATSTGTNEKLFF. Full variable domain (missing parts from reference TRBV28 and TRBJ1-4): DVKVTQSSRYLVKRTGEKVFLECVQDMDHENMFWYRQDPGLGLRLIYFSYDVKMKEKGDIPEGYSVSREKKERFSLILESASTNQTSMYLCATSTGTNEKLFFGSGTQLSVL.

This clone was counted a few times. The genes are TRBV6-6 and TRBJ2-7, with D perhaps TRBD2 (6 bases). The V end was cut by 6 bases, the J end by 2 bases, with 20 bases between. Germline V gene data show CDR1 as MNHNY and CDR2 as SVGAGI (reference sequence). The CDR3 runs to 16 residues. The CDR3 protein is CASSTSKSGLAYEQYF. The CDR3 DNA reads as TGTGCCAGCAGCACCTCCAAATCGGGACTCGCCTACGAGCAGTACTTC.

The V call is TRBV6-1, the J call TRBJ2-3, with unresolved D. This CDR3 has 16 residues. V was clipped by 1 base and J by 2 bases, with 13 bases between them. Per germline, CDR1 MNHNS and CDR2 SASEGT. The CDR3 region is CASSEGPRVYTDTQYF. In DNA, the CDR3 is TGTGCCAGCAGTGAAGGCCCCCGGGTGTACACAGATACGCAGTATTTT.

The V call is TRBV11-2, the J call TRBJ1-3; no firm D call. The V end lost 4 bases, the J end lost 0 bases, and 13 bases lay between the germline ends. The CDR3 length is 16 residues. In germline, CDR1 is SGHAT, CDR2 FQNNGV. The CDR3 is CASSSDRSSSGNTIYF. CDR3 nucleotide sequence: TGTGCCAGCAGCTCTGATCGATCCAGCTCTGGAAACACCATATATTTT.

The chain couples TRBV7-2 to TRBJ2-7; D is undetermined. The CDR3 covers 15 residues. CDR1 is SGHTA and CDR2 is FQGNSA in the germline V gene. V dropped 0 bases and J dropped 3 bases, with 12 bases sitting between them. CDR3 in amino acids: CASSLAFVNYYEQYF. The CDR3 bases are TGTGCCAGCAGCTTAGCCTTTGTAAACTACTACGAGCAGTACTTC.

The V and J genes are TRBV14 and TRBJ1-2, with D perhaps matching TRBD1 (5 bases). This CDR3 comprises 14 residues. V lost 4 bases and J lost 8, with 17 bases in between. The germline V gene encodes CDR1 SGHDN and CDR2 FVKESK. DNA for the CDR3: TGTGCCAGCAGCCCGCCGGGACTGACATTAGGCTACACCTTC. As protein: CASSPPGLTLGYTF.

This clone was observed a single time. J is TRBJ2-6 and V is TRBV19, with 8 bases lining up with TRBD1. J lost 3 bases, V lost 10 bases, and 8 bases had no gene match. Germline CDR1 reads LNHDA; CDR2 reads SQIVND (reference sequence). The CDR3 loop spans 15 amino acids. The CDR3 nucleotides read TGTGCCACCACACAGGGGGTTTATGGGGCCAACGTCCTGACTTTC. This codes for CATTQGVYGANVLTF. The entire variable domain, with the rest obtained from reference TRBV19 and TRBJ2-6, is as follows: DGGITQSPKYLFRKEGQNVTLSCEQNLNHDAMYWYRQDPGQGLRLIYYSQIVNDFQKGDIAEGYSVSREKKESFPLTVTSAQKNPTAFYLCATTQGVYGANVLTFGAGSRLTVL.